Below are 17 T cell receptor beta chains sequenced from a single sample in a study of blood T cell repertoires in COVID-19. Sequencing used immunoSEQ multiplex PCR; TCRdb keeps in-frame clones, though not all of them. The table lists about 280,000 clones, around 90% of them singletons, with about 9.8% in the top ten. The specimen sequenced was peripheral blood. Receptor source: a man aged 18 to 35 with active or convalescent COVID-19.

The V call is TRBV9, the J call TRBJ1-3; no reliable D call. Trimming removed 0 bases from V and 0 bases from J, with 13 bases in between. In germline, CDR1 is SGDLS, CDR2 YYNGEE. The CDR3 loop spans 17 amino acids. The CDR3 reads CASSVESVRNSGNTIYF. For the CDR3, the DNA is TGTGCCAGCAGCGTAGAGTCCGTGCGGAACTCTGGAAACACCATATATTTT.

This chain links TRBV6-1 with TRBJ2-2; unclear D gene. With 3 bases removed from V and 0 bases from J, the gap between germline ends came to 17 bases. Germline CDR1 reads MNHNS; CDR2 reads SASEGT. The CDR3 consists of 18 residues. CDR3 bases: TGTGCCAGCAGTGAGAGGCCCGACGGCCCAACGAACACCGGGGAGCTGTTTTTT. Translated, it gives CASSERPDGPTNTGELFF.

V usage is TRBV2 and J usage is TRBJ1-3; no firm D call. The CDR3 consists of 15 residues. Germline V CDR1 and CDR2: SNHLY, FYNNEI. The V gene lost 9 bases and the J gene lost 0 bases, with 15 bases spanning the gap. The CDR3 DNA follows: TGTGCCAGTGCCCCTGACTGGAACTCTGGAAACACCATATATTTT. Encoded protein: CASAPDWNSGNTIYF. The full variable domain, its missing parts supplied by reference TRBV2 and TRBJ1-3, is EPEVTQTPSHQVTQMGQEVILRCVPISNHLYFYWYRQILGQKVEFLVSFYNNEISEKSEIFDDQFSVERPDGSNFTLKIRSTKLEDSAMYFCASAPDWNSGNTIYFGEGSWLTVV.

The chain carries TRBV6-4 and TRBJ2-2; 9 nucleotides align to TRBD2. Per the germline V gene, CDR1 is MRHNA and CDR2 is SNTAGT. V was pared by 4 bases and J by 3 bases, with 0 bases of the junction left unmatched. This CDR3 is built from 14 residues. The CDR3 bases are TGTGCCAGCAGTGGACTAGCGGACACCGGGGAGCTGTTTTTT. Encoded protein: CASSGLADTGELFF.

V gene TRBV27 combines with J gene TRBJ1-2; 7 bases map to TRBD1. Looked up from germline, CDR1 is MNHEY and CDR2 is SMNVEV (reference sequence). The V gene end was trimmed by 0 bases and the J gene end by 11 bases; junction bases not matched to a gene: 3. The CDR3 is 12 residues long. CDR3 sequence: CASSLSGTVYTF. The CDR3 nucleotides are TGTGCCAGCAGTTTATCCGGGACAGTGTACACCTTC.

V is TRBV18 and J is TRBJ2-1, with 7 nucleotides matching TRBD1. The germline V gene has CDR1 KGHSH and CDR2 LQKENI. CDR3 size: 14 residues. After removal of 6 bases from V and 4 bases from J, the junction contained 6 bases not matched to a gene. CDR3 sequence: CASSQGQTYNEQFF. The CDR3, as DNA: TGTGCCAGCTCCCAGGGACAGACTTACAATGAGCAGTTCTTC.

This clone was detected once. V gene TRBV19 combines with J gene TRBJ1-1; no definite D call. The V end lost 6 bases, the J end lost 12 bases, and 14 bases lay between the germline ends. In germline, CDR1 is LNHDA, CDR2 SQIVND (reference sequence). The CDR3 loop spans 11 amino acids. The CDR3 nucleotides read TGTGCCAGTAGGGGAGCGCGATCGCCTTTCTTT. Its protein product is CASRGARSPFF.

Comment on this clone: This same CDR3 is encoded by further DNA sequences in the sample. The CDR3 sequence: CASSLEQGSYNEQFF. The CDR3 DNA reads as TGTGCCAGCAGCTTGGAACAGGGGTCCTACAATGAGCAGTTCTTC. The chain uses TRBV5-4 and TRBJ2-1; 7 bases line up with TRBD1. After removal of 0 bases from V and 1 base from J, the junction contained 1 base not matched to a gene. Germline CDR1 and CDR2: SGHNT and YYREEE (reference sequence). The CDR3 length is 15 residues.

The chain recombines TRBV9 with TRBJ2-1; TRBD1 matches 8 bases. Germline CDR1 reads SGDLS; CDR2 reads YYNGEE. V shed 3 bases, J shed 5 bases, and the junction held 4 bases outside the gene matches. The CDR3 loop spans 14 amino acids. This CDR3 reads CASSARDRHNEQFF. Here the CDR3 DNA reads TGTGCCAGCAGCGCCCGGGACAGGCACAATGAGCAGTTCTTC.

Only a few counts were recorded for this clone. The chain employs TRBV13 and TRBJ1-2; no definite D call. CDR3 size: 12 residues. V lost 0 bases and J 13 bases, leaving 12 bases between the germline ends. CDR1 is PRHDT and CDR2 is FYEKMQ in the germline V gene (reference sequence). In nucleotides, the CDR3 is TGTGCCAGCAGCTTAGGGGGCAGCCGTCGCACCTTC. Translating it yields CASSLGGSRRTF.

This clone was detected once. The chain combines TRBV15 with TRBJ2-2; D is ambiguous. This CDR3 has 11 residues. V lost 1 base to trimming and J lost 9 bases, with 3 bases between them. CDR1 and CDR2 (germline): LNHNV, YYDKDF (reference sequence). CDR3 in amino acids: CATSRARELFF. CDR3 nucleotides: TGTGCCACCAGCAGAGCCAGGGAGCTGTTTTTT.

In its sample, this clone was seen once. The chain recombines TRBV4-3 with TRBJ1-5; D may be TRBD1 (5 bases). This CDR3 has 15 amino acids. The ends were cut back, 2 bases at V and 2 bases at J, with 10 bases in the middle. Germline CDR1 LGHNA, CDR2 YSLEER. CDR3 loop: CASSQLAGGNQPQHF. The DNA of the CDR3 is TGCGCCAGCAGCCAATTGGCGGGGGGCAATCAGCCCCAGCATTTT.

CDR3 loop: CASSVWPGFYEQYF. CDR3 DNA: TGTGCCAGCAGCGTTTGGCCAGGGTTTTACGAGCAGTACTTC. V and J are TRBV14 and TRBJ2-7, with D possibly TRBD1 on 5 matching bases. V lost 5 bases and J lost 4, with 15 bases in between. The CDR3 contains 14 residues. Germline V gives CDR1 SGHDN, CDR2 FVKESK.

This clone was found once. The chain joins TRBV19 to TRBJ2-2; 8 bases fit TRBD1. The CDR3 has 15 amino acids. The V and J ends lost 4 bases and 5 bases, in that order; junction bases with no gene match: 6. Germline lookup yields CDR1 LNHDA and CDR2 SQIVND (reference sequence). The CDR3 DNA reads as TGTGCCAGTAGTAGCAACCGGGACAGGACCGGGGAGCTGTTTTTT. It codes for CASSSNRDRTGELFF.

V gene TRBV3-1 (or the pseudogene TRBV3-2) combines with J gene TRBJ2-1; 8 bases are shared with TRBD1. The CDR3 has 17 residues. Trimming at V came to 4 bases and at J to 4 bases, leaving 12 bases not matched to a gene. Germline V lookup: CDR1 LGHDT, CDR2 YNNKEL (reference sequence). The CDR3 DNA reads TGTGCCAGCAGCCCCCTAGGGACAGGCGGGGAATACAATGAGCAGTTCTTC. It yields the protein CASSPLGTGGEYNEQFF.

The gene calls are TRBV29-1 and TRBJ2-7; 8 nucleotides agree with TRBD1. CDR3 length equals 14 residues. V lost 4 bases, J lost 2 bases, and 7 bases stayed unmatched. The germline V gene encodes CDR1 SQVTM and CDR2 ANQGSEA. CDR3 bases: TGCAGCGTTGTCGACCGGGACAGGCCCTACGAGCAGTACTTC. Its protein is CSVVDRDRPYEQYF.

The chain recombines TRBV29-1 with TRBJ1-3; D gene ambiguous. Germline V gene data show CDR1 as SQVTM and CDR2 as ANQGSEA. V lost 5 bases and J 4 bases, leaving 15 bases between the germline ends. This CDR3 has 14 amino acids. CDR3 in amino acids: CSVSRGREGNTIYF. The CDR3 region has the DNA TGCAGCGTTTCTCGGGGTCGAGAAGGAAACACCATATATTTT.